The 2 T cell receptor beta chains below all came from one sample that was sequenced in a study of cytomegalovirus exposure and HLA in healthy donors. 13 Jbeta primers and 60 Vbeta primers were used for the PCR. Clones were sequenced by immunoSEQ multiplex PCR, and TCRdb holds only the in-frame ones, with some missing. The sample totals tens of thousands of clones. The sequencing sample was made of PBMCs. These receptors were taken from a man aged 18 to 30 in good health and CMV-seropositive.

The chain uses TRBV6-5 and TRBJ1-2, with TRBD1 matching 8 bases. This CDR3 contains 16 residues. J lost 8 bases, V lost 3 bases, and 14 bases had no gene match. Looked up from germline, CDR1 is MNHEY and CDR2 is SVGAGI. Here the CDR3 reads CASSYLGQGFLWGYTF. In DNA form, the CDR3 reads TGTGCCAGCAGTTATCTAGGACAGGGCTTCCTCTGGGGCTACACCTTC.

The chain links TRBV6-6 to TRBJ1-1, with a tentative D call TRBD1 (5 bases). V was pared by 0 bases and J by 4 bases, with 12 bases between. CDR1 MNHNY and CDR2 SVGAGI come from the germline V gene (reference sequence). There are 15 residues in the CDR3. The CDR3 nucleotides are TGTGCCAGCAGTTACTCGTGGGGGGAGGCCACTGAAGCTTTCTTT. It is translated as CASSYSWGEATEAFF.